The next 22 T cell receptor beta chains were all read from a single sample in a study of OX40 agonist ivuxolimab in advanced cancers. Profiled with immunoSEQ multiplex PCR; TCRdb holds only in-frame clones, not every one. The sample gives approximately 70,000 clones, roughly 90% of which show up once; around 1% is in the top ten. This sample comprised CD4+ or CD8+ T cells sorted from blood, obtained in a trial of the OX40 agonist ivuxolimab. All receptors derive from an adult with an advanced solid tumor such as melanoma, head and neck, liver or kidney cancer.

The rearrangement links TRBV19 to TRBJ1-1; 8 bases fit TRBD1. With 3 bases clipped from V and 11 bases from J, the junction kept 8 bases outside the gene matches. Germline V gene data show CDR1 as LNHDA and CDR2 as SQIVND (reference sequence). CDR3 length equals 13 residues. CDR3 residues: CASSIQQGGDAFF. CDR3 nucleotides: TGTGCCAGTAGTATTCAACAGGGGGGAGACGCTTTCTTT.

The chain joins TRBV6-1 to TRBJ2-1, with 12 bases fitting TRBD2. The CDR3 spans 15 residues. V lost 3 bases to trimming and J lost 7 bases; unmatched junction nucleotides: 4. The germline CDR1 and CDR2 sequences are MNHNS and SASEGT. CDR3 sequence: CASSDLAGGGNEQFF. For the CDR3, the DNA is TGTGCCAGCAGTGACCTAGCGGGAGGGGGAAATGAGCAGTTCTTC.

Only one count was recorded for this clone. CDR3 residues: CASSEALTGEGDTQYF. As DNA, the CDR3 is TGCGCCAGCAGTGAGGCCCTGACAGGGGAGGGGGATACGCAGTATTTT. The rearrangement uses TRBV10-1 and TRBJ2-3; maybe TRBD1 (8 bases). Germline CDR1 and CDR2: WNHNN and SYGVQD (reference sequence). The CDR3 runs to 16 residues. The V and J ends lost 2 bases and 6 bases respectively, with 18 bases between them.

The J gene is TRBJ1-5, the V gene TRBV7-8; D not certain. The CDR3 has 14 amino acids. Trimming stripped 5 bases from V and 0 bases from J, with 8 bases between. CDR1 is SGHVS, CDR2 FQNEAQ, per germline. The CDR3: CASSPVPSNQPQHF. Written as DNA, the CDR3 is TGTGCCAGCAGCCCTGTTCCTAGCAATCAGCCCCAGCATTTT.

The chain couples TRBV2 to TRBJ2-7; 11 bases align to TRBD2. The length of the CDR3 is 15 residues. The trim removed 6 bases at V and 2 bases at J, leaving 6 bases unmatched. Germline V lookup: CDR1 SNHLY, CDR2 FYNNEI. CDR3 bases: TGTGCCAGCAGAAGACTAGCGGGGCCGACCTACGAGCAGTACTTC. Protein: CASRRLAGPTYEQYF.

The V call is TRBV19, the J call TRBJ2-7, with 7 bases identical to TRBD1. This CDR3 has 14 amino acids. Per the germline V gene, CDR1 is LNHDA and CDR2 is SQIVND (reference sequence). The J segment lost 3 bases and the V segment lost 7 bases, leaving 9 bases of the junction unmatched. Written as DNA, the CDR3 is TGTGCCAGTACCCCCCCGGGACAGAACTACGAGCAGTACTTC. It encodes CASTPPGQNYEQYF. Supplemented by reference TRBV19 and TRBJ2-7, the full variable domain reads DGGITQSPKYLFRKEGQNVTLSCEQNLNHDAMYWYRQDPGQGLRLIYYSQIVNDFQKGDIAEGYSVSREKKESFPLTVTSAQKNPTAFYLCASTPPGQNYEQYFGPGTRLTVT.

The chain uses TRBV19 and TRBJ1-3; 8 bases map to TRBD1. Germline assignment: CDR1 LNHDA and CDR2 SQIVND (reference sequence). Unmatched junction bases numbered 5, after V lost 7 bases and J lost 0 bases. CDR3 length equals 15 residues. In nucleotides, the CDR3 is TGTGCCAGTACCCTGGGACAGGCCTCTGGAAACACCATATATTTT. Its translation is CASTLGQASGNTIYF.

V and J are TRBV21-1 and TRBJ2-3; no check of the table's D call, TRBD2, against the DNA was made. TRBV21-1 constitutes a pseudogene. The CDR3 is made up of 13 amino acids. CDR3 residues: CASAGGAADTQYF. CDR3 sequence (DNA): TGTGCCAGCGCCGGGGGGGCGGCAGATACGCAGTATTTT.

DNA of the CDR3: TGTGCCAGCAGCTTAGGATCTTGGAAGTCAGGGGAGAACACCGGGGAGCTGTTTTTT. The encoded protein is CASSLGSWKSGENTGELFF. V usage is TRBV7-9 and J usage is TRBJ2-2, with a possible D match to TRBD1 (6 bases). The CDR3 has 19 amino acids. Germline CDR1 reads SEHNR; CDR2 reads FQNEAQ (reference sequence). The V gene lost 1 base and the J gene lost 1 base, with 19 bases spanning the gap.

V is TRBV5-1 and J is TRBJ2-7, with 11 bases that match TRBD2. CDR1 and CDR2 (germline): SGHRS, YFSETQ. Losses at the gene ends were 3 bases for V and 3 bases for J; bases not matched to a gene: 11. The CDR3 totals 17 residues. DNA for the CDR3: TGCGCCAGCAGCTCCGAAACTAGCGGGAGAAACATCTACGAGCAGTACTTC. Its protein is CASSSETSGRNIYEQYF. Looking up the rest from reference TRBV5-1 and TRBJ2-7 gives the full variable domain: KAGVTQTPRYLIKTRGQQVTLSCSPISGHRSVSWYQQTPGQGLQFLFEYFSETQRNKGNFPGRFSGRQFSNSRSEMNVSTLELGDSALYLCASSSETSGRNIYEQYFGPGTRLTVT.

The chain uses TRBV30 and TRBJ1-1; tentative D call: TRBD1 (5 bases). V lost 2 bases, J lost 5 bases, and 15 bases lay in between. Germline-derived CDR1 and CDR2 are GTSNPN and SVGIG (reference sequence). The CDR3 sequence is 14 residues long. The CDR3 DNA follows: TGTGCCTGGAGTCCGGGACTCCCGAGGACTGAAGCTTTCTTT. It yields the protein CAWSPGLPRTEAFF.

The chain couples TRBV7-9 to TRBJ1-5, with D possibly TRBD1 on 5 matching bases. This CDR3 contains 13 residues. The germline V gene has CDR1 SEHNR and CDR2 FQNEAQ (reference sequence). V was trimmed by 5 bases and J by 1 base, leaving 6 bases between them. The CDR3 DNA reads TGTGCCAGCAGCCGGGGGAGCAATCAGCCCCAGCATTTT. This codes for CASSRGSNQPQHF.

The chain's CDR3 is CARRGWDGGEQYF. The CDR3 bases are TGTGCCAGAAGGGGGTGGGACGGAGGCGAGCAGTACTTC. The chain uses TRBV9 and TRBJ2-7, with D perhaps TRBD1 (6 bases). Germline assignment: CDR1 SGDLS and CDR2 YYNGEE. V lost 8 bases and J 6 bases, leaving 18 bases between the germline ends. This CDR3 comprises 13 residues.

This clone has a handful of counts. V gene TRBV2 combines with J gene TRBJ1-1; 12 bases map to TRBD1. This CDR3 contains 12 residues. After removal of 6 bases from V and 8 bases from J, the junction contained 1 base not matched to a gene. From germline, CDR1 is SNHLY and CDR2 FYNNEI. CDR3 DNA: TGTGCCAGCAGCGGGACAGGGGGCGAAGCTTTCTTT. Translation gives CASSGTGGEAFF. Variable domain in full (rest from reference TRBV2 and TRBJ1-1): EPEVTQTPSHQVTQMGQEVILRCVPISNHLYFYWYRQILGQKVEFLVSFYNNEISEKSEIFDDQFSVERPDGSNFTLKIRSTKLEDSAMYFCASSGTGGEAFFGQGTRLTVV.

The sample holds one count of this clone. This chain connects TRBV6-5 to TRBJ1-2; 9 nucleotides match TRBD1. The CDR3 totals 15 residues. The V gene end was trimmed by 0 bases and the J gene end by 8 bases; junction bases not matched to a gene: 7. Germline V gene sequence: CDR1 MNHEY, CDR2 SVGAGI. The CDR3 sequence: CASSYSTGTGFGYTF. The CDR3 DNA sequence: TGTGCCAGCAGTTACTCTACCGGGACAGGGTTCGGCTACACCTTC.

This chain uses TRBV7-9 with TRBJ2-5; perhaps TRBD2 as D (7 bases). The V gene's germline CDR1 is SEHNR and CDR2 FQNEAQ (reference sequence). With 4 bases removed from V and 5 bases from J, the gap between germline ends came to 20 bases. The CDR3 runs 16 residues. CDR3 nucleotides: TGTGCCAGCAGCTCTACTGACCGGGGGCGGGGGGAGACCCAGTACTTC. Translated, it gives CASSSTDRGRGETQYF.

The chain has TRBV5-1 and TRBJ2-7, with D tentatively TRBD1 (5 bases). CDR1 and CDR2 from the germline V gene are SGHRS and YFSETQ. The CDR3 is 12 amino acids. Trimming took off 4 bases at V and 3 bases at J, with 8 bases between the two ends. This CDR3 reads CASSRDSYEQYF. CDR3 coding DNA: TGCGCCAGCAGCCGAGACAGCTACGAGCAGTACTTC.

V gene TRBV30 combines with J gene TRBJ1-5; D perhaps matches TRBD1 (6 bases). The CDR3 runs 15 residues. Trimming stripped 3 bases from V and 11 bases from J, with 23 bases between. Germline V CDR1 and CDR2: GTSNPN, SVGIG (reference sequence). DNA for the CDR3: TGTGCCTGGAGACGAAAGGGGGGGAGTTTTGGAGCCCAGCATTTT. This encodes CAWRRKGGSFGAQHF.

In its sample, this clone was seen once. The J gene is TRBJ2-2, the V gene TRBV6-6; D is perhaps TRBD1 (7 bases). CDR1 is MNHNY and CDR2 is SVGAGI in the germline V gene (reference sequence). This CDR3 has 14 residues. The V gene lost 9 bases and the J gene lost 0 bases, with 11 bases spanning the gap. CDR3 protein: CASSGGTNTGELFF. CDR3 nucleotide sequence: TGTGCCAGTTCAGGGGGGACGAACACCGGGGAGCTGTTTTTT.

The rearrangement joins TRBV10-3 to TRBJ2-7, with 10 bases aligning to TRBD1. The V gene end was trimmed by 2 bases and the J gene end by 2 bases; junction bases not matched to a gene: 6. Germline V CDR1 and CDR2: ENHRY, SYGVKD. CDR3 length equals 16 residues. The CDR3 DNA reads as TGTGCCATCAGTGAGAGCTCCGGGACAGGGGCCTACGAGCAGTACTTC. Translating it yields CAISESSGTGAYEQYF.

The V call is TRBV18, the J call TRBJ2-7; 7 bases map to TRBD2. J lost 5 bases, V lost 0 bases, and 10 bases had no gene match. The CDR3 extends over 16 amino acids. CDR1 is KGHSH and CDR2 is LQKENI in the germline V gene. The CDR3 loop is CASSPPGLVTEDEQYF. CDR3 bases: TGTGCCAGCTCACCACCAGGACTAGTCACAGAGGACGAGCAGTACTTC.

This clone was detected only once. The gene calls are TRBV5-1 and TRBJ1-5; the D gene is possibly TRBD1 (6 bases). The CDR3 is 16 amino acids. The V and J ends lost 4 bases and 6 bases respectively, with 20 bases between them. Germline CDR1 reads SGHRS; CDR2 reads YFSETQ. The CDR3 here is CASSPGLEGVPQPQHF. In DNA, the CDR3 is TGCGCCAGCAGCCCAGGGCTTGAGGGGGTACCTCAGCCCCAGCATTTT.